The 8 T cell receptor beta chains given below trace back to one sample, sequenced in a study of T cells in Graves' hyperthyroidism and ophthalmopathy. What was amplified from RNA transcripts were TCR beta CDR3 regions. Initially, a first-round RT-PCR of the TCR CDR3 employed the HTBI primer set. TCRdb fed the multiplex PCR reads into MiXCR, producing one record per CDR3 protein. The sample has about 340,000 distinct CDR3 sequences; 15% to 20% are singletons. Sequencing was carried out using blood. The source of these receptors is a woman in her fifties or sixties with Graves' hyperthyroidism.

The chain couples TRBV9 to TRBJ2-3; D possibly matches TRBD1 or TRBD2 (5 bases each). V was cut by 3 bases and J by 2 bases, with 13 bases left in between. Germline V gene sequence: CDR1 SGDLS, CDR2 YYNGEE. This CDR3 is 15 amino acids long. CDR3: CASSDSGTITDTQYF. CDR3 coding DNA: TGTGCCAGCAGCGACTCCGGGACGATCACAGATACGCAGTATTTT. Looking up the rest from reference TRBV9 and TRBJ2-3 gives the full variable domain: DSGVTQTPKHLITATGQRVTLRCSPRSGDLSVYWYQQSLDQGLQFLIQYYNGEERAKGNILERFSAQQFPDLHSELNLSSLELGDSALYFCASSDSGTITDTQYFGPGTRLTVL.

This clonotype was seen repeatedly, ten times or more. The V call is TRBV20-1, the J call TRBJ2-5, with D tentatively TRBD2 (5 bases). The germline gives CDR1 DFQATT, CDR2 SNEGSKA (reference sequence). The CDR3 is 12 residues long. Trimming took 3 bases from V and 5 from J, leaving 10 bases between them. CDR3 loop: CSASGVEETQYF. In nucleotides, the CDR3 is TGCAGTGCTAGCGGGGTGGAGGAGACCCAGTACTTC.

This clonotype came up a few times. The V gene is TRBV20-1, the J gene TRBJ2-1; 12 bases agree with TRBD2. The germline V gene encodes CDR1 DFQATT and CDR2 SNEGSKA (reference sequence). CDR3 length: 18 residues. Trimming cost V 5 bases and J 0 bases; bases outside gene matches: 11. CDR3 nucleotides: TGCAGTGCTTGGACTAGCGGGGCCTACCAGAGCTCCTACAATGAGCAGTTCTTC. Encoded protein: CSAWTSGAYQSSYNEQFF.

The chain uses TRBV19 and TRBJ1-5, with a possible D match to TRBD1 (5 bases). Deletions cut 7 bases from V and 5 bases from J, with 12 bases between. Germline CDR1 reads LNHDA; CDR2 reads SQIVND (reference sequence). There are 13 residues in the CDR3. The CDR3 DNA reads TGTGCCAGTACCGGGGACGGCCATCAGCCCCAGCATTTT. Its protein is CASTGDGHQPQHF.

This clonotype was picked up a small number of times. V gene TRBV29-1 combines with J gene TRBJ2-3, with D possibly being TRBD1 (6 bases). Trimming shortened V by 3 bases and J by 1 base, and 8 bases separated the two germline ends. The length of the CDR3 is 13 residues. Germline CDR1 SQVTM, CDR2 ANQGSEA. CDR3 in DNA: TGCAGCGTTGACAGGGGAGGCACAGATACGCAGTATTTT. Its protein product is CSVDRGGTDTQYF.

The gene calls are TRBV20-1 and TRBJ2-5, with a possible D match to TRBD2 (5 bases). Between the trimmed V and J ends, which lost 4 bases and 4 bases, there was a span of 13 bases. Per the germline V gene, CDR1 is DFQATT and CDR2 is SNEGSKA (reference sequence). The length of the CDR3 is 13 residues. CDR3: CSATERVPETQYF. The DNA of the CDR3 is TGCAGTGCTACGGAGAGGGTCCCAGAGACCCAGTACTTC.

The chain links TRBV13 to TRBJ1-2, with a tentative D call TRBD1 (6 bases). Germline CDR1 PRHDT, CDR2 FYEKMQ (reference sequence). The CDR3 spans 14 residues. Trimming stripped 3 bases from V and 5 bases from J, with 13 bases between. CDR3 region: CASSLPPGDYGYTF. CDR3 sequence (DNA): TGTGCCAGCAGCTTGCCCCCAGGGGATTATGGCTACACCTTC.

The chain couples TRBV7-8 to TRBJ2-1, with D unclear. This CDR3 spans 13 amino acids. Trimming stripped 2 bases from V and 6 bases from J, with 8 bases between. Looked up from germline, CDR1 is SGHVS and CDR2 is FQNEAQ. For the CDR3, the DNA is TGTGCCAGCAGCTTATCAAGGGTCAATGAGCAGTTCTTC. Its translation: CASSLSRVNEQFF.